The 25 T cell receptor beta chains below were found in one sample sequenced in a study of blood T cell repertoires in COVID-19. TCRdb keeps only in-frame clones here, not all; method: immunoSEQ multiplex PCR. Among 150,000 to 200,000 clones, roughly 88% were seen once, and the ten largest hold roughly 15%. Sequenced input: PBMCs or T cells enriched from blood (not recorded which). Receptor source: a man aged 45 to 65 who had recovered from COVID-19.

In nucleotides, the CDR3 is TGTGCCAGCAGCGTAGGGACTAGCGGGAGAGAGACCCAGTACTTC. Translation: CASSVGTSGRETQYF. The rearrangement uses TRBV9 and TRBJ2-5, with 13 positions matching TRBD2. V was pared by 0 bases and J by 4 bases, with 0 bases of the junction left unmatched. The CDR3 consists of 15 residues. Germline V gene lookup returns CDR1 SGDLS and CDR2 YYNGEE. The full variable domain, with the rest looked up from reference TRBV9 and TRBJ2-5, is DSGVTQTPKHLITATGQRVTLRCSPRSGDLSVYWYQQSLDQGLQFLIQYYNGEERAKGNILERFSAQQFPDLHSELNLSSLELGDSALYFCASSVGTSGRETQYFGPGTRLLVL.

CDR3 region: CASSISFGQAPQETQYF. The CDR3 region has the DNA TGTGCCAGTAGTATTTCCTTCGGACAGGCCCCACAAGAGACCCAGTACTTC. V is TRBV19 and J is TRBJ2-5; 7 nucleotides match TRBD1. Germline V CDR1 and CDR2: LNHDA, SQIVND (reference sequence). This CDR3 is 17 amino acids long. The ends lost 3 bases at V and 2 bases at J; junction bases unmatched: 12.

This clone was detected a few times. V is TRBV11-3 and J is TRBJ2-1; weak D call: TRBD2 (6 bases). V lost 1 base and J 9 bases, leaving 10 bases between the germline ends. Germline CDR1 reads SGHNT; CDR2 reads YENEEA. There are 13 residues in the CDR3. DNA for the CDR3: TGTGCCAGCAGCTTAGGGCGGGACCGTGAGCAGTTCTTC. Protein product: CASSLGRDREQFF.

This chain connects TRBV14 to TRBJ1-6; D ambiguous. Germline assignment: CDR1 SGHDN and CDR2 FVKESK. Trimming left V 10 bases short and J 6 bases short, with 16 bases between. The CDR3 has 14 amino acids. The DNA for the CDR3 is TGTGCCACCGGAACCGGGTTGACTAATTCACCCCTCCACTTT. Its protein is CATGTGLTNSPLHF.

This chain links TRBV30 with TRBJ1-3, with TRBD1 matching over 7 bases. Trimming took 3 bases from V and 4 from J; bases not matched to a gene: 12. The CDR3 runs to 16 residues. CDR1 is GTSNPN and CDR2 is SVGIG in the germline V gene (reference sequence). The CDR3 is CAWSERQGIRGNTIYF. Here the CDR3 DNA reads TGTGCCTGGAGCGAAAGACAGGGAATTCGAGGAAACACCATATATTTT.

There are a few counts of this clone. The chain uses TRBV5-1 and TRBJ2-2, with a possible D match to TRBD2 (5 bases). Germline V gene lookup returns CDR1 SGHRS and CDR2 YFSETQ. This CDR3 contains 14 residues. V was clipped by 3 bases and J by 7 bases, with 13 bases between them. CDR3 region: CASSSAVRDGELFF. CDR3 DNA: TGCGCCAGCAGCTCAGCCGTCCGGGACGGGGAGCTGTTTTTT.

The chain's CDR3 is CASSSGYNQPQHF. The CDR3 DNA sequence: TGTGCCAGCAGCTCGGGTTATAATCAGCCCCAGCATTTT. The chain couples TRBV5-4 to TRBJ1-5, with unresolved D. V lost 3 bases and J 4 bases, leaving 8 bases between the germline ends. The CDR3 consists of 13 residues. From germline, CDR1 is SGHNT and CDR2 YYREEE (reference sequence).

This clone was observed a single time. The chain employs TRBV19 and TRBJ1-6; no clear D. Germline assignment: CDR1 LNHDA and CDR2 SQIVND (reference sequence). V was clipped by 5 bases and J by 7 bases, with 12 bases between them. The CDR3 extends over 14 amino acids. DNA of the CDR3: TGTGCCAGTAGTCCGACGGAGAGGAATTCACCCCTCCACTTT. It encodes CASSPTERNSPLHF.

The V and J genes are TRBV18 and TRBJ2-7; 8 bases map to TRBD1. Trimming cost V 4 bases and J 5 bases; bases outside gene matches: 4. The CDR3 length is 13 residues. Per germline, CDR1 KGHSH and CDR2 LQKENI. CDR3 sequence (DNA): TGTGCCAGCTCACGGACAGGGAGCGACGAGCAGTACTTC. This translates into CASSRTGSDEQYF.

This chain's CDR3 is CASSLDRFSGNTIYF. The CDR3 coding sequence is TGTGCCAGCAGCTTAGACAGGTTTTCTGGAAACACCATATATTTT. The chain links TRBV7-9 to TRBJ1-3; D is possibly TRBD1 (5 bases). CDR1 and CDR2 (germline): SEHNR, FQNEAQ (reference sequence). This CDR3 region has 15 residues. The V end was cut by 1 base, the J end by 1 base, with 8 bases between. Full variable domain (remainder filled in from reference TRBV7-9 and TRBJ1-3): DTGVSQNPRHKITKRGQNVTFRCDPISEHNRLYWYRQTLGQGPEFLTYFQNEAQLEKSRLLSDRFSAERPKGSFSTLEIQRTEQGDSAMYLCASSLDRFSGNTIYFGEGSWLTVV.

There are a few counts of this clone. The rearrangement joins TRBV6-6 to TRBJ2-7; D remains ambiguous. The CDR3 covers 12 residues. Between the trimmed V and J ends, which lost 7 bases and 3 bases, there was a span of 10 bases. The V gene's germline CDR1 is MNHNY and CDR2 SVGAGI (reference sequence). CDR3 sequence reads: CASKRNVYEQYF. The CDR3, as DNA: TGTGCCAGCAAGAGAAATGTCTACGAGCAGTACTTC.

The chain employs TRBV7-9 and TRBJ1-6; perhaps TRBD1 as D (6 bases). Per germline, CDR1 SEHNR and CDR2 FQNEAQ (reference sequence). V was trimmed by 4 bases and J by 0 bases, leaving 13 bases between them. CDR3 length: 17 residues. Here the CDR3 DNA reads TGTGCCAGCAGCTCAGGACAGTCGAGCTCCTATAATTCACCCCTCCACTTT. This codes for CASSSGQSSSYNSPLHF.

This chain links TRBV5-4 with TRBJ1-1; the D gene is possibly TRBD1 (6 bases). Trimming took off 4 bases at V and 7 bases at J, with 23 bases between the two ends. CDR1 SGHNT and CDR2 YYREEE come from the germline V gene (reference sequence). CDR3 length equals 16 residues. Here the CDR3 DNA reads TGTGCCAGCAGCCACCGGGACACTAGGCCTTCTGGTGAAGCTTTCTTT. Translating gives CASSHRDTRPSGEAFF.

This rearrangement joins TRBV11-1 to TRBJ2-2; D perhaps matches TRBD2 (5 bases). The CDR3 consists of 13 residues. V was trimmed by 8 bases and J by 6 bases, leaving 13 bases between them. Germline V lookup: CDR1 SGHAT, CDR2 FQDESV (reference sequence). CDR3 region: CASSGQRAGELFF. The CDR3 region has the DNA TGTGCCAGCTCGGGTCAGAGGGCCGGGGAGCTGTTTTTT.

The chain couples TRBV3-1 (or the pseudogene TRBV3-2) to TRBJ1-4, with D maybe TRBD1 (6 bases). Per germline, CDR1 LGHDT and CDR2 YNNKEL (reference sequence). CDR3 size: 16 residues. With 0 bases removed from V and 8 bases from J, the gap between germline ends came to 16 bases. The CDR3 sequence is CASSQDPAQGYEKLFF. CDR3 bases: TGTGCCAGCAGCCAAGATCCGGCACAGGGATACGAAAAACTGTTTTTT.

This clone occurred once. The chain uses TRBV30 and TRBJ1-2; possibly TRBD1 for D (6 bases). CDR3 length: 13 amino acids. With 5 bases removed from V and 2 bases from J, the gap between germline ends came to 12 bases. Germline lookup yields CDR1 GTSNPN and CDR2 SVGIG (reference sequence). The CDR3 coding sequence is TGTGCCTGGTTGGACAGAACAAACTATGGCTACACCTTC. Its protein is CAWLDRTNYGYTF.

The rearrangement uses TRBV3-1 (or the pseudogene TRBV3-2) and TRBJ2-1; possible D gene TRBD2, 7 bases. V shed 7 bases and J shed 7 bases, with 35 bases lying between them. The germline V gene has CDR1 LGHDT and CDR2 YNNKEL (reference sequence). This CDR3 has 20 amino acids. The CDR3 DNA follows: TGTGCCAGCACCCGGCTTCCTACCACAAGGGGGGGCGCCTTTGAAAATGAGCAGTTCTTC. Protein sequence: CASTRLPTTRGGAFENEQFF.

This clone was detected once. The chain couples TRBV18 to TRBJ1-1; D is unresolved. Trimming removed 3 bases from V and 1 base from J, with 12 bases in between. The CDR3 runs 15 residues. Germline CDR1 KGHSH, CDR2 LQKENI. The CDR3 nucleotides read TGTGCCAGCTCACCTGGTGAGCACCCGAACACTGAAGCTTTCTTT. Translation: CASSPGEHPNTEAFF.

The CDR3 bases are TGTGCCAGCTCACCCCAGTTAGCGGCAGACGCTAAAGAGACCCAGTACTTC. Translated: CASSPQLAADAKETQYF. The chain carries TRBV18 and TRBJ2-5; tentative D call: TRBD2 (6 bases). Germline V gene lookup returns CDR1 KGHSH and CDR2 LQKENI. Trimming took off 3 bases at V and 3 bases at J, with 20 bases between the two ends. The CDR3 length is 17 residues.

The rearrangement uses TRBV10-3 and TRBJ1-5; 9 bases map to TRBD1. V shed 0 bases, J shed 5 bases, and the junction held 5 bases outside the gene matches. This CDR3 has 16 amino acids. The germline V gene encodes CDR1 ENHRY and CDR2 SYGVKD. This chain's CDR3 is CAISESGTGNYQPQHF. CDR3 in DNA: TGTGCCATCAGTGAGTCCGGGACAGGGAACTATCAGCCCCAGCATTTT.

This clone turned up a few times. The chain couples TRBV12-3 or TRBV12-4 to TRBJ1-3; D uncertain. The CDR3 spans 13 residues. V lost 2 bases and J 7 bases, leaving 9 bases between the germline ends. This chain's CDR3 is CASSLSFGNTIYF. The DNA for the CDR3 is TGTGCCAGCAGTTTATCGTTCGGGAACACCATATATTTT.

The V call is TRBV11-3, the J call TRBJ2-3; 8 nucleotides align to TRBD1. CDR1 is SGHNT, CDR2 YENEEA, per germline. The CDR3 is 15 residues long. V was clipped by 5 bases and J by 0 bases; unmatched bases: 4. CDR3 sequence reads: CASSRGQGSTDTQYF. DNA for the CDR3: TGTGCCAGCAGCAGAGGACAGGGCAGCACAGATACGCAGTATTTT.

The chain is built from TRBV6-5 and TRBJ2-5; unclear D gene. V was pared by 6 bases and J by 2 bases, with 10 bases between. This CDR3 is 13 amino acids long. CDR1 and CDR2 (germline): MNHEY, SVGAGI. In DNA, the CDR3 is TGTGCCAGCAGCCTCTCCCAGCAAGAGACCCAGTACTTC. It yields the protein CASSLSQQETQYF.

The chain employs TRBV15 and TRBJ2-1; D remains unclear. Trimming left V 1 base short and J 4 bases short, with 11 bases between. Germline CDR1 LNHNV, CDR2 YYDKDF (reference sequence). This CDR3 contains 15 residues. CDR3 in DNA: TGTGCCACCAGCAGAGGCGTAACGACATACAATGAGCAGTTCTTC. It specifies CATSRGVTTYNEQFF.

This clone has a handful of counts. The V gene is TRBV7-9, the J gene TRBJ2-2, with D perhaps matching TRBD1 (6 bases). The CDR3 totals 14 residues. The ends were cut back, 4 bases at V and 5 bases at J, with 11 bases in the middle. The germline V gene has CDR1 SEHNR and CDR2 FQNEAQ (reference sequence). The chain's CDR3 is CASSSGTRTGELFF. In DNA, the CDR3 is TGTGCCAGCAGCTCCGGGACAAGAACCGGGGAGCTGTTTTTT.